Listed below are T cell receptor beta chains from one sample, sequenced in a study of cytotoxic CD8 clonotypes in ibrutinib-treated CLL. TCRdb keeps only in-frame clones here, not all; method: immunoSEQ multiplex PCR. The repertoire consists of just over 35,000 clones, with 71% occurring once and the leading ten covering 15% to 20%. Sequenced material: PBMCs, taken at disease progression, from a patient treated with ibrutinib. The receptors stem from a human donor with chronic lymphocytic leukemia. Both conserved end residues are part of each CDR3. D genes are given only for firm matches. Size is stated for part of the rows, as once, few or many counts, or as a class when the clone is expanded.

.	TRBV6-6	.	TRBJ1-1	14	CASSYSRGTEGAFF	TGTGCCAGCAGTTACTCCAGGGGCACCGAGGGCGCTTTCTTT
.	TRBV2	TRBD1	TRBJ2-7	14	CASVKDRVSYEQYF	TGTGCCAGCGTTAAAGACAGGGTATCCTACGAGCAGTACTTC
few	TRBV4-1	.	TRBJ2-1	13	CASSQDRLNEQFF	TGCGCCAGCAGCCAAGACAGGCTCAATGAGCAGTTCTTC
.	TRBV5-1	TRBD1	TRBJ1-1	15	CASSFRTGGITEAFF	TGCGCCAGCAGCTTCCGGACAGGGGGCATCACTGAAGCTTTCTTT
.	TRBV5-6	.	TRBJ1-4	14	CASSFPGLSEKLFF	TGTGCCAGCAGCTTTCCCGGGCTAAGCGAAAAACTGTTTTTT
.	TRBV19	.	TRBJ1-1	14	CASSIFGLNTEAFF	TGTGCCAGTAGTATCTTTGGCTTGAACACTGAAGCTTTCTTT
.	TRBV6-5	TRBD1	TRBJ1-2	14	CASSFRQGVSGYTF	TGTGCCAGCAGCTTTCGACAGGGGGTCTCAGGCTACACCTTC
.	TRBV28	.	TRBJ1-2	13	CASSLLTSYGYTF	TGTGCCAGCAGTTTATTGACCTCCTATGGCTACACCTTC
few	TRBV5-1	.	TRBJ2-5	13	CASQDRDPRTQYF	TGCGCCAGCCAAGACCGGGACCCTCGGACCCAGTACTTC
many	TRBV11-1	.	TRBJ1-3	13	CASSSTSGNTIYF	TGTGCCAGCAGCTCGACCTCTGGAAACACCATATATTTT
once	TRBV4-3	.	TRBJ2-7	14	CASSQDGVYYEQYF	TGCGCCAGCAGCCAAGATGGGGTATACTACGAGCAGTACTTC
.	TRBV21-1	.	TRBJ1-2	11	CASSHGGGYTF	TGTGCCAGCAGCCACGGTGGTGGCTACACCTTC
.	TRBV7-9	.	TRBJ2-1	14	CASSSWDTNNEQFF	TGTGCCAGCAGCTCTTGGGACACTAACAATGAGCAGTTCTTC
.	TRBV6-1	.	TRBJ2-1	12	CASRSSYNEQFF	TGTGCCAGCAGGAGCTCCTACAATGAGCAGTTCTTC
once	TRBV2	TRBD1	TRBJ1-1	11	CASSERGPAFF	TGTGCCAGCAGTGAAAGGGGGCCAGCTTTCTTT
.	TRBV6-1	TRBD1	TRBJ1-2	13	CASRTGTDYGYTF	TGTGCCAGCCGGACCGGGACAGACTATGGCTACACCTTC
.	TRBV5-1	.	TRBJ1-2	15	CASSLGQGLGYGYTF	TGCGCCAGCAGCTTGGGCCAGGGGTTGGGCTATGGCTACACCTTC
.	TRBV10-3	TRBD1	TRBJ1-2	12	CAIRTGVDGYTF	TGTGCCATCAGGACAGGGGTAGATGGCTACACCTTC
.	TRBV11-3	.	TRBJ2-1	15	CASSRGRPEYNEQFF	TGTGCCAGCAGCAGGGGACGTCCGGAATACAATGAGCAGTTCTTC
many	TRBV19	.	TRBJ1-4	13	CASSTATNEKLFF	TGTGCCAGTAGTACAGCAACTAATGAAAAACTGTTTTTT
few	TRBV5-1	.	TRBJ2-7	11	CASSLGDEQYF	TGCGCCAGCAGCCTCGGGGACGAGCAGTACTTC
.	TRBV7-6	TRBD2	TRBJ2-3	17	CASSLGGLAAFTDTQYF	TGTGCCAGCAGCTTAGGGGGACTAGCGGCCTTCACAGATACGCAGTATTTT
once	TRBV18	.	TRBJ2-2	15	CASSPLGRHTGELFF	TGTGCCAGCTCACCATTGGGCAGACACACCGGGGAGCTGTTTTTT
.	TRBV7-9	.	TRBJ1-1	15	CASSSTGTRGTEAFF	TGTGCCAGCAGCTCCACCGGGACAAGGGGCACTGAAGCTTTCTTT
.	TRBV5-1	.	TRBJ2-2	15	CASSLEGANTGELFF	TGCGCCAGCAGCTTGGAGGGGGCGAACACCGGGGAGCTGTTTTTT
.	TRBV6-1	TRBD1	TRBJ1-5	15	CASTYTGGGNQPQHF	TGTGCCAGCACCTACACAGGGGGCGGCAATCAGCCCCAGCATTTT
once	TRBV5-6	.	TRBJ1-1	13	CASSLYSGTEAFF	TGTGCCAGCAGCTTGTATTCGGGCACTGAAGCTTTCTTT